In this sample, the clone carrying this TCR beta chain turned up many times. Its antigen is currently unknown. Axillary draining lymph nodes of breast cancer patients supplied the node samples. This entry belongs to a study of breast tumors, draining lymph nodes, adjacent tissues. Study-level points and caveats: Tumor T cell lymph node origin was a supported hypothesis, not proven. Luminal-like breast cancer showed significantly greater tumor-nontumor repertoire similarity than basal-like breast cancer did. Most tumor T cells seemingly derive from lymph node, then expand in tumor.

V shed 0 bases, J shed 3 bases, and the junction held 7 bases outside the gene matches. This CDR3 spans 15 amino acids. CDR1 DFQATT and CDR2 SNEGSKA come from the germline V gene (reference sequence). MiXCR was run by TCRdb on the multiplex PCR reads, yielding one entry per CDR3 protein. The sample lists some 100,000 distinct CDR3 sequences, 21% occurring once. The V gene is TRBV20-1, the J gene TRBJ2-5; 7 bases fit TRBD1. Sequencing used axillary lymph node tissue. The TCR sequence derives from a female donor with breast cancer. Some clones in this sample may be carry-over from other donors' samples. CDR3 protein: CSARDMDRIEETQYF. The CDR3 coding sequence is TGCAGTGCTAGAGATATGGACAGGATCGAAGAGACCCAGTACTTC.